These 13 T cell receptor beta chains were sequenced from one sample in a study of blood T cell repertoires in COVID-19. The data were produced by immunoSEQ multiplex PCR, yet TCRdb's version contains in-frame clones alone and is incomplete. The sample contains under 140,000 clones, more than 65% of which appear only once. The sample comprised peripheral blood. These receptor sequences come from an elderly woman with acute or convalescent COVID-19.

The rearrangement joins TRBV29-1 to TRBJ2-1; TRBD1 might be the D (5 bases). CDR1 and CDR2 from the germline V gene are SQVTM and ANQGSEA. The CDR3 consists of 12 residues. Deletions cut 7 bases from V and 5 bases from J, with 12 bases between. The CDR3 DNA reads as TGCAGCGCGGACACAGGAAACAATGAGCAGTTCTTC. Translated, it gives CSADTGNNEQFF.

CDR3 bases: TGTGCCAGCAGCCAGGGACAGGCGAACTATGGCTACACCTTC. This translates into CASSQGQANYGYTF. This chain joins TRBV28 and TRBJ1-2; 8 bases are shared with TRBD1. Germline V gene sequence: CDR1 MDHEN, CDR2 SYDVKM. The CDR3 has 14 amino acids. Unmatched junction bases numbered 5, after V lost 6 bases and J lost 2 bases.

The V call is TRBV9, the J call TRBJ1-1; maybe TRBD1 (5 bases). This CDR3 contains 16 residues. The germline gives CDR1 SGDLS, CDR2 YYNGEE. The germline V and J ends were trimmed by 3 bases and 6 bases, with 21 bases remaining between them. The CDR3 spells CASSARHTPGVSEAFF. In nucleotides, the CDR3 is TGTGCCAGCAGCGCCCGACATACCCCGGGGGTCTCTGAAGCTTTCTTT. The full variable domain, completed using reference TRBV9 and TRBJ1-1, is DSGVTQTPKHLITATGQRVTLRCSPRSGDLSVYWYQQSLDQGLQFLIQYYNGEERAKGNILERFSAQQFPDLHSELNLSSLELGDSALYFCASSARHTPGVSEAFFGQGTRLTVV.

The genes are TRBV4-1 and TRBJ2-1; 11 nucleotides agree with TRBD2. Germline V lookup: CDR1 MGHRA, CDR2 YSYEKL. Germline trimming cut 2 bases from V and 3 bases from J; bases unmatched to any gene: 3. The CDR3 loop spans 16 amino acids. Here the CDR3 DNA reads TGCGCCAGCAGCCAATCCCTAGCGGGGGGCTACAATGAGCAGTTCTTC. Translating it yields CASSQSLAGGYNEQFF.

The chain's CDR3 is CASSLEVTGDTQYF. In DNA, the CDR3 is TGTGCCAGCAGCTTAGAGGTCACTGGAGATACGCAGTATTTT. The V call is TRBV11-2, the J call TRBJ2-3, with unresolved D. Germline CDR1 is SGHAT and CDR2 is FQNNGV. V was shortened by 0 bases and J by 5 bases, with 9 bases between the two germline ends. The CDR3 spans 14 residues.

This chain connects TRBV29-1 to TRBJ2-3; TRBD2 is a possible D gene (7 bases). There are 14 residues in the CDR3. V dropped 6 bases and J dropped 0 bases, with 13 bases sitting between them. The germline V gene encodes CDR1 SQVTM and CDR2 ANQGSEA. The CDR3 loop is CSVSAGASTDTQYF. CDR3 DNA: TGCAGCGTGAGCGCGGGGGCTAGCACAGATACGCAGTATTTT.

The chain uses TRBV28 and TRBJ1-2; a weak D match, TRBD1 (5 bases). Trimming left V 6 bases short and J 3 bases short, with 17 bases between. Germline V gene sequence: CDR1 MDHEN, CDR2 SYDVKM. The CDR3 contains 15 residues. Here the CDR3 reads CASRRGKFAYYGYTF. The DNA for the CDR3 is TGTGCCAGCAGGCGGGGGAAATTTGCATACTATGGCTACACCTTC.

The V call is TRBV6-5, the J call TRBJ2-7; tentatively, D is TRBD1 (5 bases). CDR1 is MNHEY, CDR2 SVGAGI, per germline. Trimming took 4 bases from V and 4 from J, leaving 14 bases between them. The CDR3 consists of 14 residues. CDR3 nucleotide sequence: TGTGCCAGCAGTTTTCACTCACAGGCATACGAGCAGTACTTC. This codes for CASSFHSQAYEQYF.

This chain connects TRBV6-6 to TRBJ2-6; D may be TRBD2 (6 bases). The germline CDR1 and CDR2 sequences are MNHNY and SVGAGI (reference sequence). Trimming shortened V by 6 bases and J by 1 base, and 10 bases separated the two germline ends. This CDR3 has 15 amino acids. As DNA, the CDR3 is TGTGCCAGCAGCCCCCGGGGGTCTGGGGCCAACGTCCTGACTTTC. Translated, it gives CASSPRGSGANVLTF.

The chain has TRBV19 and TRBJ2-3, with TRBD2 as a possible D gene (7 bases). CDR1 and CDR2 from the germline V gene are LNHDA and SQIVND (reference sequence). This CDR3 comprises 13 residues. Trimming took 6 bases from V and 4 from J, leaving 11 bases between them. The CDR3 DNA reads TGTGCCAGTAGGGGGGGGCGGGCAGATACGCAGTATTTT. This codes for CASRGGRADTQYF.

The count of this clone is one. The V call is TRBV4-1, the J call TRBJ2-3; D unclear. Trimming pared 2 bases from V and 4 bases from J, leaving 10 bases between. The CDR3 length is 14 residues. CDR1 is MGHRA and CDR2 is YSYEKL in the germline V gene. DNA of the CDR3: TGCGCCAGCAGCCAAATCAGGATAGCAGATACGCAGTATTTT. It translates to CASSQIRIADTQYF.

V and J are TRBV7-6 and TRBJ1-1; possible D gene TRBD1, 5 bases. Trimming left V 3 bases short and J 1 base short, with 6 bases between. From germline, CDR1 is SGHVS and CDR2 FNYEAQ. The CDR3 is made up of 13 amino acids. CDR3 sequence: CASSFQGNTEAFF. The CDR3 bases are TGTGCCAGCAGCTTTCAGGGGAACACTGAAGCTTTCTTT.

This chain uses TRBV5-4 with TRBJ2-7; TRBD1 agrees at 7 bases. Losses at the gene ends were 2 bases for V and 5 bases for J; bases not matched to a gene: 7. This CDR3 is 14 amino acids long. Looked up from germline, CDR1 is SGHNT and CDR2 is YYREEE (reference sequence). CDR3 sequence: CASSFRDSINEQYF. The CDR3 region has the DNA TGTGCCAGCAGCTTTCGGGACAGCATAAACGAGCAGTACTTC.